This T cell receptor (beta chain) was captured by sequencing in a study of blood T cell repertoires in COVID-19. Individuals aged about 18 to 89 years were recruited from 20 to 25 US areas. Measured with immunoSEQ multiplex PCR; TCRdb has only the in-frame clones, and not every one. The sample has 200,000 to 250,000 clones, 70% to 90% seen once. Germline loops: CDR1 MNHEY, CDR2 SVGEGT. The CDR3 loop spans 14 amino acids. The V and J ends lost 4 bases and 0 bases respectively, with 10 bases between them. This clonotype was sampled from a man aged 25 to 40 who had recovered from COVID-19. The sequenced sample was PBMCs or T cells enriched from blood (not recorded which). The rearrangement uses TRBV6-2 or TRBV6-3 and TRBJ2-7, with no clear D. CDR3 sequence: CASSSSGLSYEQYF. CDR3 nucleotide sequence: TGTGCCAGCAGTTCGTCGGGTCTCTCCTACGAGCAGTACTTC.